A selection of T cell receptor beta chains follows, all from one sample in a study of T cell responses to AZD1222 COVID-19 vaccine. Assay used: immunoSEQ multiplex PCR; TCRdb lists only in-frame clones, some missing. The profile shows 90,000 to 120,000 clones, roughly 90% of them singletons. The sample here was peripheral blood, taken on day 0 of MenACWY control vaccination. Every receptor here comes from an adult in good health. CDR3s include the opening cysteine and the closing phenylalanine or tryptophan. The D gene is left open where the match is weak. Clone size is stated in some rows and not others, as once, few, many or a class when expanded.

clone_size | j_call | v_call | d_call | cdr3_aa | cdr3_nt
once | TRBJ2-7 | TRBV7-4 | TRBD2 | CASTLVSWGGFSYEQYF | TGTGCCAGCACCTTGGTCAGCTGGGGAGGGTTTTCCTACGAGCAGTACTTC
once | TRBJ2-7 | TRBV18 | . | CASSPSSRNRAKDYYEQYF | TGTGCCAGCTCACCTTCCTCCAGGAACAGGGCGAAGGACTACTACGAGCAGTACTTC
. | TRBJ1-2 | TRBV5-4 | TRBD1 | CASSLQGAGGYTF | TGTGCCAGCAGCTTGCAGGGGGCGGGGGGCTACACCTTC
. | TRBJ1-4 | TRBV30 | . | CAWKGSGIEKLFF | TGTGCCTGGAAGGGGTCCGGAATAGAAAAACTGTTTTTT
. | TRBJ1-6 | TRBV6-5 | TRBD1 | CASSYRTGDNSPLHF | TGTGCCAGCAGTTATCGGACAGGGGATAATTCACCCCTCCACTTT
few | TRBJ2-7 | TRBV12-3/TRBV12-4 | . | CASSSLGRTEQYF | TGTGCCAGCAGTTCACTCGGAAGAACCGAGCAGTACTTC
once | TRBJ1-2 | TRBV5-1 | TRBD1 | CASSDRTGFYGYTF | TGCGCCAGCAGCGATCGGACAGGGTTCTATGGCTACACCTTC
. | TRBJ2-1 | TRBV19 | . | CASSEGRQVGPKFYNEQFF | TGTGCCAGTAGTGAGGGGAGGCAGGTCGGTCCAAAATTCTACAATGAGCAGTTCTTC
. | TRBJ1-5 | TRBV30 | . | CAWSLGGGGPQHF | TGTGCCTGGAGTCTCGGGGGCGGTGGGCCCCAGCATTTT
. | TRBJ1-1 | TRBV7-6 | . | CASSLDRTTEAFF | TGTGCCAGCAGCCTAGACAGGACCACTGAAGCTTTCTTT
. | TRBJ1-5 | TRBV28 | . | CASSESDSNQPQHF | TGTGCCAGCAGCGAGTCGGACAGCAATCAGCCCCAGCATTTT
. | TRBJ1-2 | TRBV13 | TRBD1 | CASSSKKTGYWYGYTF | TGTGCCAGCAGCTCAAAGAAGACAGGGTATTGGTATGGCTACACCTTC